The 30 T cell receptor beta chains below were found in one sample sequenced in a study of beta chain features in type 1 diabetes. Study-level findings and limits: When Type 1 diabetes patients were examined, their TCRB CDR3s proved moderately but significantly shorter in all four CD4+ subsets.

Of the isolated RNA, all was reverse transcribed, and so the sequenced material was expressed TCRB transcripts. The table came from immunoSEQ multiplex PCR; TCRdb's copy has only in-frame clones and leaves some out. The sample lists roughly 300,000 clones, around an eighth seen once, with over 0.015% in the top ten. These receptors have no identified antigens. Sequenced sample: naive CD4+ T cells from blood. The receptors stem from a man aged 30 to 39 with type 1 diabetes.

V and J are TRBV28 and TRBJ1-2; tentatively, D is TRBD1 (5 bases). The CDR3 is 13 amino acids. Germline V gives CDR1 MDHEN, CDR2 SYDVKM. Trimming pared 8 bases from V and 4 bases from J, leaving 14 bases between. CDR3 region: CASHRTNSYGYTF. The DNA of the CDR3 is TGTGCCAGCCACCGGACAAACTCCTATGGCTACACCTTC.

The V and J genes are TRBV2 and TRBJ2-5; 8 bases fit TRBD1. The CDR3 spans 15 residues. V shed 2 bases, J shed 4 bases, and the junction held 6 bases outside the gene matches. From germline, CDR1 is SNHLY and CDR2 FYNNEI. Here the CDR3 DNA reads TGTGCCAGCAGTGAACAAACAGGGGGAGGAGAGACCCAGTACTTC. It is translated as CASSEQTGGGETQYF. Full variable domain (rest looked up from reference TRBV2 and TRBJ2-5): EPEVTQTPSHQVTQMGQEVILRCVPISNHLYFYWYRQILGQKVEFLVSFYNNEISEKSEIFDDQFSVERPDGSNFTLKIRSTKLEDSAMYFCASSEQTGGGETQYFGPGTRLLVL.

This clone was found a few times. The chain couples TRBV4-2 to TRBJ2-5, with a possible D match to TRBD2 (6 bases). In germline, CDR1 is LGHNA, CDR2 YNFKEQ. Between the trimmed V and J ends, which lost 2 bases and 0 bases, there was a span of 13 bases. The length of the CDR3 is 16 residues. The CDR3 sequence: CASSQSPRTNQETQYF. CDR3 DNA sequence: TGTGCCAGCAGCCAATCTCCTCGGACTAACCAAGAGACCCAGTACTTC.

V gene TRBV28 combines with J gene TRBJ2-5; TRBD2 matches 7 bases. V trimming: 5 bases; J trimming: 5 bases; junction bases outside the gene matches: 11. The CDR3 sequence is 15 residues long. Germline values: CDR1 MDHEN, CDR2 SYDVKM. This chain's CDR3 is CASSVGTITGETQYF. The CDR3 DNA sequence: TGTGCCAGCAGTGTGGGGACTATCACCGGGGAGACCCAGTACTTC.

The genes are TRBV6-5 and TRBJ1-1; D is uncertain. The CDR3 contains 15 residues. Deletions cut 0 bases from V and 3 bases from J, with 11 bases between. Germline V lookup: CDR1 MNHEY, CDR2 SVGAGI. The CDR3 nucleotides are TGTGCCAGCAGTTACTCGATAGCAGTTGACACTGAAGCTTTCTTT. Amino acids: CASSYSIAVDTEAFF.

V and J are TRBV7-8 and TRBJ2-7; 8 positions agree with TRBD1. Germline CDR1 and CDR2: SGHVS and FQNEAQ. The V segment lost 5 bases and the J segment 3 bases; nucleotides outside the gene matches: 9. The length of the CDR3 is 15 residues. The CDR3: CASSQDRDRFYEQYF. In DNA, the CDR3 is TGTGCCAGCAGCCAGGACAGGGATCGGTTCTACGAGCAGTACTTC.

This clone was seen only a few times. The chain joins TRBV19 to TRBJ2-7; D is perhaps TRBD1 (6 bases). CDR1 LNHDA and CDR2 SQIVND come from the germline V gene (reference sequence). V lost 5 bases, J lost 2 bases, and 13 bases lay in between. The CDR3 has 14 residues. CDR3 nucleotide sequence: TGTGCCAGTAGTCCAAGGACAGAGACCTACGAGCAGTACTTC. This gives the protein CASSPRTETYEQYF.

This clone turned up a few times. The J gene is TRBJ1-1, the V gene TRBV7-2, with 8 bases aligning to TRBD1. Germline loops: CDR1 SGHTA, CDR2 FQGNSA. This CDR3 spans 16 amino acids. Unmatched junction bases numbered 11, after V lost 5 bases and J lost 3 bases. The DNA of the CDR3 is TGTGCCAGCAGCCCCAGGGACAGGACGGAGCACACTGAAGCTTTCTTT. Protein sequence: CASSPRDRTEHTEAFF.

The rearrangement links TRBV9 to TRBJ2-5; 7 nucleotides align to TRBD2. CDR1 is SGDLS and CDR2 is YYNGEE in the germline V gene. This CDR3 has 15 amino acids. J gave up 4 bases and V 3 bases, and 9 bases lay outside the gene matches. The chain's CDR3 is CASSAQGGESETQYF. CDR3 sequence (DNA): TGTGCCAGCAGCGCCCAGGGAGGGGAATCAGAGACCCAGTACTTC.

This clone has just a few counts. This chain joins TRBV28 and TRBJ2-7, with a weak D call TRBD1 (6 bases). Germline CDR1 MDHEN, CDR2 SYDVKM. This CDR3 contains 13 residues. The V gene lost 3 bases and the J gene lost 5 bases, with 11 bases spanning the gap. The CDR3 is CASSFTGSHEQYF. CDR3 coding DNA: TGTGCCAGCAGTTTTACAGGGTCCCACGAGCAGTACTTC.

The chain has TRBV28 and TRBJ2-7; D perhaps matches TRBD2 (6 bases). Germline assignment: CDR1 MDHEN and CDR2 SYDVKM. This CDR3 has 14 residues. Trimming removed 7 bases at V and 2 bases at J, with 15 bases between. This CDR3 is CASTLGGHTYEQYF. CDR3 sequence (DNA): TGTGCCAGCACCCTCGGGGGTCATACCTACGAGCAGTACTTC.

The chain links TRBV7-3 to TRBJ1-5, with D perhaps TRBD1 (6 bases). Germline V gene data show CDR1 as SGHTA and CDR2 as FQGTGA. The V end was cut by 5 bases, the J end by 4 bases, with 12 bases between. This CDR3 contains 14 residues. DNA of the CDR3: TGTGCCAGCAGCCCGACAGGTCCTAATCAGCCCCAGCATTTT. It yields the protein CASSPTGPNQPQHF.

This chain connects TRBV14 to TRBJ2-5; 8 positions agree with TRBD2. CDR1 and CDR2 from the germline V gene are SGHDN and FVKESK. The CDR3 spans 16 residues. J was trimmed by 2 bases and V by 1 base; bases with no gene match: 6. This CDR3 reads CASSQGSGAGQETQYF. The CDR3, as DNA: TGTGCCAGCAGCCAAGGTAGCGGGGCGGGACAAGAGACCCAGTACTTC. Variable domain in full (rest from reference TRBV14 and TRBJ2-5): EAGVTQFPSHSVIEKGQTVTLRCDPISGHDNLYWYRRVMGKEIKFLLHFVKESKQDESGMPNNRFLAERTGGTYSTLKVQPAELEDSGVYFCASSQGSGAGQETQYFGPGTRLLVL.

This clone was detected a few times. The V gene is TRBV11-2, the J gene TRBJ2-5, with 8 bases aligning to TRBD2. The CDR3 extends over 15 amino acids. Germline CDR1 reads SGHAT; CDR2 reads FQNNGV. The V gene end was trimmed by 1 base and the J gene end by 5 bases; junction bases not matched to a gene: 6. CDR3 sequence: CASSLASGQSETQYF. The CDR3 DNA follows: TGTGCCAGCAGCTTAGCTAGCGGGCAGAGCGAGACCCAGTACTTC.

As DNA, the CDR3 is TGTGCCAGTCTTTCCGGGACTAGCGGGAGGAGCGATACGCAGTATTTT. This gives the protein CASLSGTSGRSDTQYF. This rearrangement joins TRBV5-4 to TRBJ2-3; 15 bases align to TRBD2. CDR1 is SGHNT, CDR2 YYREEE, per germline (reference sequence). V lost 8 bases, J lost 6 bases, and 10 bases stayed unmatched. This CDR3 has 16 residues.

This sequence joins TRBV25-1 and TRBJ2-7; 10 nucleotides line up with TRBD1. V was pared by 8 bases and J by 2 bases, with 3 bases of the junction left unmatched. Germline V gene sequence: CDR1 MGHDK, CDR2 SYGVNS. The CDR3 is 13 amino acids. The CDR3 DNA reads TGTGCCAGCGGACAGGGGGGTGCCTACGAGCAGTACTTC. It codes for CASGQGGAYEQYF.

In this sample, this clone turned up a few times. The chain carries TRBV7-9 and TRBJ2-7, with 16 bases matching TRBD2. The V gene's germline CDR1 is SEHNR and CDR2 FQNEAQ (reference sequence). The CDR3 extends over 17 amino acids. Unmatched junction bases numbered 2, after V lost 3 bases and J lost 0 bases. CDR3: CASSLGLAGGSSYEQYF. The CDR3 coding sequence is TGTGCCAGCAGCTTGGGACTAGCGGGAGGGAGCTCCTACGAGCAGTACTTC.

There are a few counts of this clone. The rearrangement uses TRBV28 and TRBJ2-7, with TRBD2 matching over 15 bases. V trimming: 10 bases; J trimming: 4 bases; junction bases outside the gene matches: 11. CDR3 length: 16 residues. Per the germline V gene, CDR1 is MDHEN and CDR2 is SYDVKM. In DNA, the CDR3 is TGTGCCACACGGCCGGGACTAGCGGGAGGATCATACGAGCAGTACTTC. As protein: CATRPGLAGGSYEQYF.

J is TRBJ1-4 and V is TRBV30, with D maybe TRBD1 (5 bases). CDR3 length equals 14 residues. The V gene's germline CDR1 is GTSNPN and CDR2 SVGIG (reference sequence). Trimming removed 5 bases from V and 2 bases from J, with 12 bases in between. CDR3 DNA sequence: TGTGCCTGGGGGAAGACAGCGACTAATGAAAAACTGTTTTTT. It codes for CAWGKTATNEKLFF.

V usage is TRBV28 and J usage is TRBJ2-1; 8 bases are a match to TRBD2. The CDR3 loop spans 13 amino acids. With 2 bases clipped from V and 6 bases from J, the junction kept 0 bases outside the gene matches. Germline-derived CDR1 and CDR2 are MDHEN and SYDVKM. The DNA for the CDR3 is TGTGCCAGCAGTTTAACTAGCGGCAATGAGCAGTTCTTC. Its translation is CASSLTSGNEQFF.

This chain uses TRBV9 with TRBJ2-3; a weak D match, TRBD2 (5 bases). Germline V gives CDR1 SGDLS, CDR2 YYNGEE. Deletions cut 0 bases from V and 2 bases from J, with 13 bases between. The length of the CDR3 is 16 residues. As DNA, the CDR3 is TGTGCCAGCAGCGTAGGGACTTCTTCATTCACAGATACGCAGTATTTT. Its protein product is CASSVGTSSFTDTQYF.

This sequence joins TRBV9 and TRBJ1-2; D is undetermined. This CDR3 is built from 15 residues. CDR1 is SGDLS, CDR2 YYNGEE, per germline. V dropped 0 bases and J dropped 0 bases, with 9 bases sitting between them. CDR3 sequence reads: CASSVGAEPNYGYTF. The CDR3 nucleotides read TGTGCCAGCAGCGTAGGGGCAGAGCCTAACTATGGCTACACCTTC.

This clone was found a few times. The chain joins TRBV28 to TRBJ1-3; TRBD1 agrees at 8 bases. V dropped 5 bases and J dropped 3; count of bases not matched to a gene: 6. This CDR3 comprises 15 residues. Germline-derived CDR1 and CDR2 are MDHEN and SYDVKM. The CDR3 sequence: CASSPFGTGGNTIYF. CDR3 DNA: TGTGCCAGCAGTCCTTTCGGGACAGGTGGAAACACCATATATTTT.

This clone was observed once. The chain couples TRBV6-1 to TRBJ2-7, with D unclear. Trimming shortened V by 5 bases and J by 3 bases, and 11 bases separated the two germline ends. The germline V gene has CDR1 MNHNS and CDR2 SASEGT. The CDR3 is 13 residues long. The CDR3 DNA reads TGTGCCAGCAGTAAAAGTTTCTACTACGAGCAGTACTTC. This encodes CASSKSFYYEQYF.

This clone occurred a few times. This chain joins TRBV15 and TRBJ2-1; 11 bases align to TRBD2. From germline, CDR1 is LNHNV and CDR2 YYDKDF (reference sequence). Trimming cost V 2 bases and J 7 bases; bases outside gene matches: 4. The CDR3 spans 15 residues. The chain's CDR3 is CATSRHSGRENEQFF. In DNA form, the CDR3 reads TGTGCCACCAGCAGACATAGCGGGAGGGAAAATGAGCAGTTCTTC.

The chain links TRBV7-6 to TRBJ2-7; D gene ambiguous. The germline gives CDR1 SGHVS, CDR2 FNYEAQ. Trimming removed 5 bases at V and 0 bases at J, with 8 bases between. The CDR3 totals 13 residues. CDR3 in DNA: TGTGCCAGCAGCGACACGGCCTCCTACGAGCAGTACTTC. Its translation: CASSDTASYEQYF.

The chain recombines TRBV6-5 with TRBJ2-1; no reliable D call. The germline V gene encodes CDR1 MNHEY and CDR2 SVGAGI. With 6 bases removed from V and 3 bases from J, the gap between germline ends came to 6 bases. The CDR3 has 12 residues. The CDR3 here is CASSLDYNEQFF. As DNA, the CDR3 is TGTGCCAGCAGCTTAGACTACAATGAGCAGTTCTTC.

This chain links TRBV12-2 with TRBJ2-5; the D call of TRBD1 is as the table states it, not checked on the DNA. TRBV12-2 is a pseudogene. The CDR3 sequence is 14 residues long. The CDR3 bases are TGTGCAAGTCGGACGGAACAGGCCAAAGAGACCCAGTACTTC. The encoded protein is CASRTEQAKETQYF.

V usage is TRBV2 and J usage is TRBJ2-7; 7 bases map to TRBD1. Germline V gene data show CDR1 as SNHLY and CDR2 as FYNNEI. The CDR3 is made up of 14 amino acids. The J segment lost 6 bases and the V segment lost 7 bases, leaving 12 bases of the junction unmatched. CDR3 bases: TGTGCCAGCACTTTGGGGCAGGGGGTAGGCGAGCAGTACTTC. This translates into CASTLGQGVGEQYF.

V gene TRBV2 combines with J gene TRBJ2-1; 8 nucleotides agree with TRBD2. J gave up 3 bases and V 10 bases, and 11 bases lay outside the gene matches. CDR1 SNHLY and CDR2 FYNNEI come from the germline V gene. This CDR3 has 15 residues. The CDR3 protein is CATGRGGPLYNEQFF. The DNA of the CDR3 is TGTGCCACCGGGAGGGGGGGCCCCCTCTACAATGAGCAGTTCTTC.